This T cell receptor beta chain was obtained from a study of T-cell reconstitution after alpha-beta-depleted transplantation in children. Study outcomes and limitations: After transplant, high TCRbeta diversity at day 60 in some patients arose from surviving recipient T cells and thymic progenitors. T-cell numbers and diversity, one year after transplant, stemmed largely from T cells that were newly produced.

The TCRbeta library incorporated unique molecular identifiers. TCRdb re-derived calls from the PCR reads in MiXCR, one entry per CDR3 protein. In the table there are about 580,000 distinct CDR3 sequences, more than 20% of which are singletons. This clonotype was seen more than once but under ten times. Antigen specificity is unknown. The sequences come from PBMCs, mostly from graft donor cells, collected 360 days after TCRalphabeta/CD19-depleted stem cell transplant. The TCR originated in a boy less than two years old who had a stem cell transplant for acute myeloid leukemia, so the T cells may come from the graft donor.

Written as DNA, the CDR3 is TGCAGTGCTGGGAGGGAGAGGAGCTATGGCTACACCTTC. Protein sequence: CSAGRERSYGYTF. The gene calls are TRBV20-1 and TRBJ1-2; unclear D gene. The CDR3 runs 13 residues. CDR1 is DFQATT, CDR2 SNEGSKA, per germline (reference sequence). V lost 5 bases and J lost 4, with 14 bases in between.